This paragraph covers one T cell receptor (beta chain) sequence. Some clones are missing from TCRdb's copy, which holds only in-frame ones; the method was immunoSEQ multiplex PCR. The sample contains 2.5 million or so clones, more than 80% of which appear only once. The sample comes from a study of shared clonotypes between healthy human individuals. This CDR3 is 18 amino acids long. V was clipped by 4 bases and J by 2 bases, with 22 bases between them. Germline V gives CDR1 SGHDT, CDR2 YYEEEE. The source is a man aged 18-30 years in good health. V and J are TRBV5-6 and TRBJ1-5; no clear D. Sequencing was performed on naive CD4+ T cells sorted from blood. Subset here: CD45RA+ positively selected. The CDR3 here is CASSLPQEGGEGNQPQHF. DNA for the CDR3: TGTGCCAGCAGCCTACCCCAGGAGGGCGGGGAGGGCAATCAGCCCCAGCATTTT.